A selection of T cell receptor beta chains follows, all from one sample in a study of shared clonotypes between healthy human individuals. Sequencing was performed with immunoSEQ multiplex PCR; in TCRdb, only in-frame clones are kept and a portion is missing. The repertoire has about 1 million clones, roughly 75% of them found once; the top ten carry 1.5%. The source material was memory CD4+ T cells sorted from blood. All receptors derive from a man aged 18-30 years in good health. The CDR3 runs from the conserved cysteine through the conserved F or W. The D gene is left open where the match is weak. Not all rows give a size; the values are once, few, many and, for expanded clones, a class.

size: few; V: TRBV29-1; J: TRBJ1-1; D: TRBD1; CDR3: CSVVQGVMNTEAFF; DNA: TGCAGCGTTGTACAGGGGGTTATGAACACTGAAGCTTTCTTT
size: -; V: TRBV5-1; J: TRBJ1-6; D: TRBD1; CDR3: CASSPEGATNSPLHF; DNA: TGCGCCAGCAGCCCGGAGGGGGCGACTAATTCACCCCTCCACTTT
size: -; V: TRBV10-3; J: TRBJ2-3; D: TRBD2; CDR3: CAISTLGLAGPDTQYF; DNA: TGTGCCATCAGTACCCTGGGACTAGCGGGGCCAGATACGCAGTATTTT
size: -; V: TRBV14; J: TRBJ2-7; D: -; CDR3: CASSQVASLTYEQYF; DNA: TGTGCCAGCAGCCAAGTCGCGTCGCTTACCTACGAGCAGTACTTC
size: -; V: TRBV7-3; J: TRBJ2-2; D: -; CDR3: CASSLLGNTGELFF; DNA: TGTGCCAGCAGCTTATTAGGAAACACCGGGGAGCTGTTTTTT
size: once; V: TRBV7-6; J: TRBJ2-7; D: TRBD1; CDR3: CASSRDRESNYEQYF; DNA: TGTGCCAGCAGCCGGGACAGGGAGTCGAACTACGAGCAGTACTTC
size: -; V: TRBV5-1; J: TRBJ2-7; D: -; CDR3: CASSSQGSAYEQYF; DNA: TGCGCCAGCAGCTCTCAGGGTTCCGCCTACGAGCAGTACTTC
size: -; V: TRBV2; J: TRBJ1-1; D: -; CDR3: CASSLDVNTEAFF; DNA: TGTGCCAGCAGTCTGGACGTGAACACTGAAGCTTTCTTT
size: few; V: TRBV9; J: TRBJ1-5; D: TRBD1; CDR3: CASSPPTGEVGNQPQHF; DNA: TGTGCCAGCAGCCCCCCGACAGGGGAGGTAGGAAATCAGCCCCAGCATTTT
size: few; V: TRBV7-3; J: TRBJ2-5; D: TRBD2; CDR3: CASSLGGVETQYF; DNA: TGTGCCAGCAGCTTAGGGGGGGTTGAGACCCAGTACTTC
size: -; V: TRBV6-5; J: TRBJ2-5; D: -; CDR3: CASSYSKGLETQYF; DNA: TGTGCCAGCAGTTACTCGAAGGGCCTGGAGACCCAGTACTTC
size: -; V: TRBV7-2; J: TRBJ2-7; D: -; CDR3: CASSAWQGRTYEQYF; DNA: TGTGCCAGCAGCGCGTGGCAGGGACGGACCTACGAGCAGTACTTC
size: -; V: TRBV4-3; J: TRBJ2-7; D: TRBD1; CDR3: CASSQEPDRGYASQYF; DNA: TGCGCCAGCAGCCAAGAGCCGGACAGGGGGTACGCTTCTCAGTACTTC